These 12 T cell receptor beta chains share one sample of origin, sequenced in a study of OX40 agonist ivuxolimab in advanced cancers. Only in-frame clones appear in the TCRdb table, and some are missing; sequencing was by immunoSEQ multiplex PCR. Seen here are around 68,000 clones, approximately 86% observed once, and the top ten hold under 3.5%. The sequencing here drew on CD4+ or CD8+ T cells sorted from blood, taken in a trial of the OX40 agonist ivuxolimab. The receptors stem from an adult with an advanced solid tumor such as melanoma, head and neck, liver or kidney cancer.

This chain joins TRBV5-1 and TRBJ2-7; 12 positions match TRBD2. Germline lookup yields CDR1 SGHRS and CDR2 YFSETQ. V trimming: 4 bases; J trimming: 0 bases; junction bases outside the gene matches: 8. CDR3 length: 17 residues. CDR3 amino acids: CASSPGTSGLSSYEQYF. CDR3 in DNA: TGCGCCAGCAGCCCTGGGACTAGCGGGTTGAGCTCCTACGAGCAGTACTTC.

V usage is TRBV2 and J usage is TRBJ1-5, with D tentatively TRBD1 (5 bases). The V and J ends lost 8 bases and 6 bases respectively, with 14 bases between them. CDR3 length: 13 amino acids. Germline-derived CDR1 and CDR2 are SNHLY and FYNNEI. The CDR3 region is CASSFGGSQPQHF. CDR3 in DNA: TGTGCCAGCTCCTTTGGGGGGTCTCAGCCCCAGCATTTT.

This chain uses TRBV28 with TRBJ1-1, with D uncertain. From germline, CDR1 is MDHEN and CDR2 SYDVKM. The CDR3 length is 12 residues. V was pared by 6 bases and J by 7 bases, with 12 bases between. CDR3 DNA sequence: TGTGCCAGCAGACCGTCCAGACTTGAAGCTTTCTTT. It is translated as CASRPSRLEAFF.

In nucleotides, the CDR3 is TGTGCCAGCAGACGGACAGGGTTTGGAAACACCATATATTTT. Encoded protein: CASRRTGFGNTIYF. The chain combines TRBV11-2 with TRBJ1-3, with 8 bases identical to TRBD1. This CDR3 is 14 amino acids long. J lost 3 bases, V lost 6 bases, and 4 bases had no gene match. The germline V gene encodes CDR1 SGHAT and CDR2 FQNNGV. The whole variable domain, remainder taken from reference TRBV11-2 and TRBJ1-3, is EAGVAQSPRYKIIEKRQSVAFWCNPISGHATLYWYQQILGQGPKLLIQFQNNGVVDDSQLPKDRFSAERLKGVDSTLKIQPAKLEDSAVYLCASRRTGFGNTIYFGEGSWLTVV.

The chain links TRBV7-8 to TRBJ1-3; 8 positions match TRBD1. The CDR3 is 15 amino acids. Germline CDR1 reads SGHVS; CDR2 reads FQNEAQ. J was trimmed by 0 bases and V by 4 bases; bases with no gene match: 2. This CDR3 reads CASSWTGNSGNTIYF. Written as DNA, the CDR3 is TGTGCCAGCAGCTGGACAGGGAACTCTGGAAACACCATATATTTT.

The chain couples TRBV5-5 to TRBJ2-3; 12 bases fit TRBD2. The CDR3 length is 15 residues. The trim removed 0 bases at V and 6 bases at J, leaving 2 bases unmatched. Germline CDR1 SGHKS, CDR2 YYEKEE (reference sequence). This CDR3 reads CASSLGLAGADTQYF. DNA of the CDR3: TGTGCCAGCAGCTTGGGACTAGCGGGAGCTGATACGCAGTATTTT.

The rearrangement joins TRBV4-3 to TRBJ2-7; 8 nucleotides agree with TRBD1. V shed 0 bases and J 0 bases; nucleotides not matched to a gene: 1. Germline CDR1 and CDR2: LGHNA and YSLEER. This CDR3 contains 15 residues. This CDR3 reads CASSQETGGSYEQYF. CDR3 sequence (DNA): TGCGCCAGCAGCCAAGAAACAGGGGGCTCCTACGAGCAGTACTTC.

The V gene is TRBV29-1, the J gene TRBJ2-1, with 10 bases fitting TRBD2. V lost 8 bases, J lost 4 bases, and 5 bases stayed unmatched. The CDR3 has 13 residues. CDR1 SQVTM and CDR2 ANQGSEA come from the germline V gene. CDR3 region: CSLLAGAYNEQFF. The CDR3 DNA is TGCAGCCTGCTAGCGGGAGCTTACAATGAGCAGTTCTTC.

This rearrangement joins TRBV7-2 to TRBJ2-2; 11 nucleotides agree with TRBD2. CDR1 and CDR2 from the germline V gene are SGHTA and FQGNSA. The V gene end was trimmed by 1 base and the J gene end by 0 bases; junction bases not matched to a gene: 4. This CDR3 is built from 18 residues. CDR3 coding DNA: TGTGCCAGCAGCTTAGTGAGACTAGCGGGGTCGAACACCGGGGAGCTGTTTTTT. Protein: CASSLVRLAGSNTGELFF. The variable domain in full, with the rest retrieved from reference TRBV7-2 and TRBJ2-2, is GAGVSQSPSNKVTEKGKDVELRCDPISGHTALYWYRQSLGQGLEFLIYFQGNSAPDKSGLPSDRFSAERTGGSVSTLTIQRTQQEDSAVYLCASSLVRLAGSNTGELFFGEGSRLTVL.

The chain recombines TRBV7-2 with TRBJ2-1; 9 bases line up with TRBD2. The germline CDR1 and CDR2 sequences are SGHTA and FQGNSA. The trim removed 4 bases at V and 3 bases at J, leaving 7 bases unmatched. The CDR3 is 16 residues long. The chain's CDR3 is CASSSPGTSYYNEQFF. CDR3 nucleotides: TGTGCCAGCAGCTCCCCTGGGACTAGCTACTACAATGAGCAGTTCTTC.

Regarding this clone: Germline is not matched at one junction end, which may reflect a read error. V gene TRBV30 combines with J gene TRBJ2-6, with 8 bases fitting TRBD2. From germline, CDR1 is GTSNPN and CDR2 SVGIG (reference sequence). This CDR3 has 14 amino acids. CDR3 loop: CASGRKAGADVLTF. CDR3 DNA sequence: TGTGCCAGCGGGAGAAAGGCTGGGGCCGACGTCCTGACTTTC.

The chain is built from TRBV6-5 and TRBJ1-5, with a possible D match to TRBD1 (6 bases). V shed 4 bases and J shed 4 bases, with 11 bases lying between them. The CDR3 extends over 14 amino acids. Germline V gene data show CDR1 as MNHEY and CDR2 as SVGAGI. The CDR3 coding sequence is TGTGCCAGCAGTTCTGAGGACAGAAATCAGCCCCAGCATTTT. Its protein product is CASSSEDRNQPQHF.